This record looks at one TCR beta chain sequence and its context. This sample was included in a study of T-cell reconstitution after alpha-beta-depleted transplantation in children. Germline lookup yields CDR1 SQVTM and CDR2 ANQGSEA. The CDR3 loop spans 12 amino acids. V lost 6 bases and J lost 6; bases outside the gene matches: 6. Molecular barcoding with unique molecular identifiers was used for the TCRbeta library. TCRdb reprocessed the PCR reads via MiXCR and lists one record per CDR3 protein. Among some 300,000 distinct CDR3 sequences listed, 10% to 13% were seen once. This clonotype was sampled from a human donor who donated a stem cell graft to a child with acute lymphoblastic leukemia. The chain joins TRBV29-1 to TRBJ1-1, with TRBD1 matching 8 bases. The material sequenced was PBMCs from the stem cell graft donor, taken from the stem cell graft. The CDR3 bases are TGCAGCGTGCTGACAGGGGCCCCTGAAGCTTTCTTT. Its protein product is CSVLTGAPEAFF. Looking up the rest from reference TRBV29-1 and TRBJ1-1 gives the full variable domain: SAVISQKPSRDICQRGTSLTIQCQVDSQVTMMFWYRQQPGQSLTLIATANQGSEATYESGFVIDKFPISRPNLTFSTLTVSNMSPEDSSIYLCSVLTGAPEAFFGQGTRLTVV.